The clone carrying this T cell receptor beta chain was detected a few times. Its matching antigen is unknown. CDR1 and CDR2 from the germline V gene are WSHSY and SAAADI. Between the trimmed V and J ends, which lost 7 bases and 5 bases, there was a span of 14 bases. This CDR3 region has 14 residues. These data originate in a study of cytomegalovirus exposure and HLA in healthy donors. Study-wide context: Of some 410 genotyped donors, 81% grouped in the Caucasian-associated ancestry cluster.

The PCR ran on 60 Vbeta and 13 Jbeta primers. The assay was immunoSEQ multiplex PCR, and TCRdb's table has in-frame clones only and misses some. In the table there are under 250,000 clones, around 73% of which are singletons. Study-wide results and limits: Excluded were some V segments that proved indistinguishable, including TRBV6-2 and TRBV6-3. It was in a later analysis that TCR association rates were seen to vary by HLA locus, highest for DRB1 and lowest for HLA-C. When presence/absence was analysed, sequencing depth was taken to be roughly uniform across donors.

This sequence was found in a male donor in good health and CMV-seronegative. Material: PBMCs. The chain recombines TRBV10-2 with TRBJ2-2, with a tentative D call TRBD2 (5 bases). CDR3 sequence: CASTTSRGTGELFF. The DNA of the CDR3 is TGCGCCAGCACCACTTCACGAGGGACCGGGGAGCTGTTTTTT.